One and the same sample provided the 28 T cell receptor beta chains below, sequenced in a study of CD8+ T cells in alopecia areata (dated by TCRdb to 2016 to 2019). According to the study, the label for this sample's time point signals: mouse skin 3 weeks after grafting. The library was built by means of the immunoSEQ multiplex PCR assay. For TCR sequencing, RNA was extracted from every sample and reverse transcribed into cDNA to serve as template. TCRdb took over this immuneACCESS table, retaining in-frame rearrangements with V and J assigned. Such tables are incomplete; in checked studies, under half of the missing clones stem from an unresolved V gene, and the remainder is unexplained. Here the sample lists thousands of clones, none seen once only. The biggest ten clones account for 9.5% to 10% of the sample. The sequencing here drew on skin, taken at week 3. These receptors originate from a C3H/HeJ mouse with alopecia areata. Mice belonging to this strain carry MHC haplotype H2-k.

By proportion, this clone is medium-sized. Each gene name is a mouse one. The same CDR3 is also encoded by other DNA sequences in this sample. CDR3 sequence reads: CASSRDRSNSDYTF. The sequenced CDR3 bases are TGTGCCAGCAGTAGGGACAGATCAAACTCC. The rearrangement uses TRBV19 and TRBJ1-2, with 7 bases fitting TRBD1. The sequence runs out 4 residues before the end of the CDR3; the remainder is reconstructed from the germline J gene. Germline V lookup: CDR1 FNHDT, CDR2 SITEND (reference sequence). With V trimmed by 3 bases and J by 0 bases, 2 bases remained unmatched. This CDR3 is built from 14 residues.

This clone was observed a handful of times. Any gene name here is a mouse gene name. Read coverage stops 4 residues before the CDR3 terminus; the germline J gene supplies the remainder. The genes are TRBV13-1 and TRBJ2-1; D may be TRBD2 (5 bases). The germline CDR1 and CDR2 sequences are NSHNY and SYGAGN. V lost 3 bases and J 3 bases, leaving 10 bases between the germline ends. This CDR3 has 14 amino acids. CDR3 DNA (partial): TGTGCCAGCAGTGCTGGGTTTTTCTATGCT. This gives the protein CASSAGFFYA. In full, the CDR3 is CASSAGFFYAEQFF.

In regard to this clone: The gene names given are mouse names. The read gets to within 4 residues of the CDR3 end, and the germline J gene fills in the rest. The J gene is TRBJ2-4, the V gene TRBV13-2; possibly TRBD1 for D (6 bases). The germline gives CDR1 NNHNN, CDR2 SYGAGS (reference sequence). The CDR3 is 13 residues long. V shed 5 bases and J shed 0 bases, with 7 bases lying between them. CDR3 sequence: CASGDRSQNTLYF. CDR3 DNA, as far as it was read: TGTGCCAGCGGGGACAGAAGTCAAAAC.

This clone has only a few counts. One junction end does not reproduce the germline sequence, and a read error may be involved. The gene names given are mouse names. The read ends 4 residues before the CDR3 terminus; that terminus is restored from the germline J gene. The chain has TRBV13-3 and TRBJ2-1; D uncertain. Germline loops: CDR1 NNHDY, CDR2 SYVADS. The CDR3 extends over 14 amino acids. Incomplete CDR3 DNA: TGTACCAGCAGTGATGGCTGGAGCTATGCT. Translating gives CTSSDGWSYA. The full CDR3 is CTSSDGWSYAEQFF.

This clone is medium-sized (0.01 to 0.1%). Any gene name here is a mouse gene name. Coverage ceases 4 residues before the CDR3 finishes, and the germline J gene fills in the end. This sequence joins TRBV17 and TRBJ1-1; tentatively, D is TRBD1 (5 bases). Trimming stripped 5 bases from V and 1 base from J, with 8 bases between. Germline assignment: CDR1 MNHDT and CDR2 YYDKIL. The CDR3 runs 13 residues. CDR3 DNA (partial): TGTGCTAGCAGTGGCGACAGAAACACA. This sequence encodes CASSGDRNT. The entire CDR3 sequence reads CASSGDRNTEVFF. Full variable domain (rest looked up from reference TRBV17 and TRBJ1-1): DTTVKQNPRYKLARVGKPVNLICSQTMNHDTMYWYQKKPNQAPKLLLFYYDKILNREADTFEKFQSSRPNNSFCSLYIGSAGLEYSAMYLCASSGDRNTEVFFGKGTRLTVV.

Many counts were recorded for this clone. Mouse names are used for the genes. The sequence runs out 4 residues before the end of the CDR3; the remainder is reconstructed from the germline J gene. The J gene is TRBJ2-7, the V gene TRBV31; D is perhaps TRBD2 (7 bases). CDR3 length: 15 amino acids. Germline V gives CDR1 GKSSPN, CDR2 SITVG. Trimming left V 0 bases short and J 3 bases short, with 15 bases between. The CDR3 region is CAWSLGGWGHYEQYF. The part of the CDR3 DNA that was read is TGTGCCTGGAGTCTAGGTGGCTGGGGGCACTAT.

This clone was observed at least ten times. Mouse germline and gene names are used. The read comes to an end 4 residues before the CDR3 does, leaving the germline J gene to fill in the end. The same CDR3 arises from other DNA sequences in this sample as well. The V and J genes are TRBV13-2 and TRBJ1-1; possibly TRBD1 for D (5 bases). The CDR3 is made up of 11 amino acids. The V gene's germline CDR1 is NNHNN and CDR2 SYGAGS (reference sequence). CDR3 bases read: TGTGCCAGCGGTGACAGGGCA. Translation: CASGDRA. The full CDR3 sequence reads CASGDRAEVFF.

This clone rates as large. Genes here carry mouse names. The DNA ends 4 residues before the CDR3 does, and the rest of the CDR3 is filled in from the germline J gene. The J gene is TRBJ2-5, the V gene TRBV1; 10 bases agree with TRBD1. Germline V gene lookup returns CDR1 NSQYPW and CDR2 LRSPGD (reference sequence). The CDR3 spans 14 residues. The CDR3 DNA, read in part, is TGCACCTGCAGTGCGGGACAGGGGAGGGAC. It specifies CTCSAGQGRD. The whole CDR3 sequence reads CTCSAGQGRDTQYF.

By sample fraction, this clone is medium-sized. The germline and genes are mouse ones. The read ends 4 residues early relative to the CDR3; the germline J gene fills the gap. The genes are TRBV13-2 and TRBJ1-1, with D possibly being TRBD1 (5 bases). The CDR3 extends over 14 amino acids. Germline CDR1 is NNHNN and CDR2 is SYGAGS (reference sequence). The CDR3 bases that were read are TGTGCCAGCGGTGATGCCCGCCGGGGGGAA. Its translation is CASGDARRGE. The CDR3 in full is CASGDARRGEEVFF.

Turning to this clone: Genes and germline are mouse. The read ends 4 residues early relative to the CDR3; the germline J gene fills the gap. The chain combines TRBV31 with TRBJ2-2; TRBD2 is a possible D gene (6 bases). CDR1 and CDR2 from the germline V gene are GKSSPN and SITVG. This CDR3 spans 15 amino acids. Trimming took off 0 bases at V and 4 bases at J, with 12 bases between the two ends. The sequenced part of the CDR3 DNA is TGTGCCTGGAGTCTTAGGCTGGGGTTCACCGGG. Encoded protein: CAWSLRLGFTG. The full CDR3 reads CAWSLRLGFTGQLYF.

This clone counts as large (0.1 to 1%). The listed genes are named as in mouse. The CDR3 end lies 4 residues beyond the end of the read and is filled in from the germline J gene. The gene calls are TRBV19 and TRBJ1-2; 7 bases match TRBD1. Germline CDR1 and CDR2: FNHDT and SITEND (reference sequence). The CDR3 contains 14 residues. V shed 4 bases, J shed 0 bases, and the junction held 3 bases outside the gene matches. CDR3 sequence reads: CASSSGTANSDYTF. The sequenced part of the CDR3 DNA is TGTGCCAGCAGTTCCGGGACAGCAAACTCC.

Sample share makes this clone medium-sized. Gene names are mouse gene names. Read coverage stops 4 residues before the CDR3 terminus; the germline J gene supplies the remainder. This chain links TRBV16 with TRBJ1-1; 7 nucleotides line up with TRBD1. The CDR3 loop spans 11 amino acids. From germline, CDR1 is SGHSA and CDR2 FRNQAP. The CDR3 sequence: CASNRGPEVFF. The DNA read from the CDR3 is TGTGCAAGCAACAGGGGCCCA.

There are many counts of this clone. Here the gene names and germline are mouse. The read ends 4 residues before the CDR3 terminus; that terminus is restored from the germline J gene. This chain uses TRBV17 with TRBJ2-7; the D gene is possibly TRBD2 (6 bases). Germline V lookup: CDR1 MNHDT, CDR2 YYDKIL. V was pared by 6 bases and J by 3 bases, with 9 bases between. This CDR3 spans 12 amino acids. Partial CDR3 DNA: TGTGCTAGCAGCCTGGGGTTCTAT. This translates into CASSLGFY. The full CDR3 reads CASSLGFYEQYF.

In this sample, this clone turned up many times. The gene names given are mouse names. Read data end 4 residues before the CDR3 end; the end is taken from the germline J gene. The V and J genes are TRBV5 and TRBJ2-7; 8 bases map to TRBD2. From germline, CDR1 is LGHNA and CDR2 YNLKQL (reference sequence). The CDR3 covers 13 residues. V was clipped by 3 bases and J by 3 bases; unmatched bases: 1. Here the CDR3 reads CASSQGTGYEQYF. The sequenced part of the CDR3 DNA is TGTGCCAGCAGCCAGGGGACTGGCTAT.

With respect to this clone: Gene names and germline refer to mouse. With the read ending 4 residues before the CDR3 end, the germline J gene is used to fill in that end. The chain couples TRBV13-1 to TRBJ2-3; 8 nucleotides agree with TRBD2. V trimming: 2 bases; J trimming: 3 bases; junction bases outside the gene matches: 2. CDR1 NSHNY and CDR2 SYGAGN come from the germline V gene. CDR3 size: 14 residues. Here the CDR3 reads CASSENWGAETLYF. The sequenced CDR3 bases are TGTGCCAGCAGTGAGAACTGGGGGGCAGAA.

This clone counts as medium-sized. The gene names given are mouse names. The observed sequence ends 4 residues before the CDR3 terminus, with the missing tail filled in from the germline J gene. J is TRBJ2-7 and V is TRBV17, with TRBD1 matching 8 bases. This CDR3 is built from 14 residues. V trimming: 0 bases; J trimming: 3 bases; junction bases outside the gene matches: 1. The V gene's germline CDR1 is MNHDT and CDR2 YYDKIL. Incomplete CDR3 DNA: TGTGCTAGCAGTAGAGAACAGGGGGACTAT. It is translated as CASSREQGDY. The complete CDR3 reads CASSREQGDYEQYF.

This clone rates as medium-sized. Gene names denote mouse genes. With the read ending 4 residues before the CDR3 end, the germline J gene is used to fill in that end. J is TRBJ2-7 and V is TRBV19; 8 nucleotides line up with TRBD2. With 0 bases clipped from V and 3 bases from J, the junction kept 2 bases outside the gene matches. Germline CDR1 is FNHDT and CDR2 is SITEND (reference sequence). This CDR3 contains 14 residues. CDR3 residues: CASSIVDWGYEQYF. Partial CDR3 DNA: TGTGCCAGCAGTATAGTCGACTGGGGCTAT.

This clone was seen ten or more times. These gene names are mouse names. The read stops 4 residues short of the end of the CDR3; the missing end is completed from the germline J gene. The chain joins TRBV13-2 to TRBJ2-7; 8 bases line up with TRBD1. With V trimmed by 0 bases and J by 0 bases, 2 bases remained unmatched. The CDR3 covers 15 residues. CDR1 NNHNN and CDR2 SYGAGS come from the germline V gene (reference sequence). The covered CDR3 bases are TGTGCCAGCGGTGATGGGGACAGGCCCTCCTAT. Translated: CASGDGDRPSY. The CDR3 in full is CASGDGDRPSYEQYF.

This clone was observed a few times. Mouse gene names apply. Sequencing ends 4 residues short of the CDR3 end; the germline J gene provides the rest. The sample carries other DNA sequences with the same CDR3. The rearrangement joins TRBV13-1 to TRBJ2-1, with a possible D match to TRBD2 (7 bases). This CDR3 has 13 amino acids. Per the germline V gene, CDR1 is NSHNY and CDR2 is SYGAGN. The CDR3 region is CASSEGGVAEQFF. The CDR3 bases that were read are TGTGCCAGCAGTGAAGGGGGGGTAGCT.

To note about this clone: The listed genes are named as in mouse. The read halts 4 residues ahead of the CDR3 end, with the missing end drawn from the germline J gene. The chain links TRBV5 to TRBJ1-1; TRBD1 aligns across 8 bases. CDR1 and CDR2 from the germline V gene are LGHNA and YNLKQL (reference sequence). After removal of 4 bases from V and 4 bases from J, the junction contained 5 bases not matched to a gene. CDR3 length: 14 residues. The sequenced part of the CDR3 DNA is TGTGCCAGCAGCCTCCTAGGACAGGGCACA. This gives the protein CASSLLGQGT. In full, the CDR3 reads CASSLLGQGTEVFF.

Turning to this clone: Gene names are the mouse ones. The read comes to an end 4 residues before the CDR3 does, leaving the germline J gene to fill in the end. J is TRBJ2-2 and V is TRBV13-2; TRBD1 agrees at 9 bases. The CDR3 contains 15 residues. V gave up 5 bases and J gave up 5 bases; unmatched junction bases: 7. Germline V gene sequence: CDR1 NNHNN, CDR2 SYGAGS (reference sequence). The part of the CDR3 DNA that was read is TGTGCCAGCGGGATCCGGGACAGGGAGACCGGG. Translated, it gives CASGIRDRETG. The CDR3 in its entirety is CASGIRDRETGQLYF.

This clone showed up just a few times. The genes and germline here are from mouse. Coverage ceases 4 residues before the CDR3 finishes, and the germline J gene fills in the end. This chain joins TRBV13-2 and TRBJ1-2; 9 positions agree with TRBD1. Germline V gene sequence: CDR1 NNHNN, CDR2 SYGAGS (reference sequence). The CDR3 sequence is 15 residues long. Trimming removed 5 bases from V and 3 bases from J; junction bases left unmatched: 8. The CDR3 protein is CASGAPGQGDSDYTF. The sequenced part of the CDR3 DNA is TGTGCCAGCGGCGCTCCGGGACAGGGAGACTCC.

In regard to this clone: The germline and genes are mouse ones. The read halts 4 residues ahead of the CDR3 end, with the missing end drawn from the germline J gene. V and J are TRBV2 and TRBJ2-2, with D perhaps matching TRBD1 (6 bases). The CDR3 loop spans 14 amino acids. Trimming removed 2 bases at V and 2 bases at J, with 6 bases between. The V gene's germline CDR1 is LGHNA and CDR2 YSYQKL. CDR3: CASSQQGNTGQLYF. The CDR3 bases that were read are TGTGCCAGCAGCCAACAGGGGAACACCGGG.

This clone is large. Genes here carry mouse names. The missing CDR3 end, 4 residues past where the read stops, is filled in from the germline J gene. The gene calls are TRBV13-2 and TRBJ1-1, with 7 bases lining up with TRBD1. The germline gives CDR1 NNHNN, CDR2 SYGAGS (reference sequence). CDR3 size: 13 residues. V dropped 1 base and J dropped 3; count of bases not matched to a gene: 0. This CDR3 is CASGDTGDTEVFF. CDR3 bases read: TGTGCCAGCGGTGATACAGGGGACACA.

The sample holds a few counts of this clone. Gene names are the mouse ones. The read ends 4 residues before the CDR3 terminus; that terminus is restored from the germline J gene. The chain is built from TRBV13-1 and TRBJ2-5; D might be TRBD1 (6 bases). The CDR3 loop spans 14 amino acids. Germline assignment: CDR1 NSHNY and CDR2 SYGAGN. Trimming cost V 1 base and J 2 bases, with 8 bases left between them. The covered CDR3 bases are TGTGCCAGCAGTGATTTACAGGGCCAAGAC. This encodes CASSDLQGQD. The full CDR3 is CASSDLQGQDTQYF.

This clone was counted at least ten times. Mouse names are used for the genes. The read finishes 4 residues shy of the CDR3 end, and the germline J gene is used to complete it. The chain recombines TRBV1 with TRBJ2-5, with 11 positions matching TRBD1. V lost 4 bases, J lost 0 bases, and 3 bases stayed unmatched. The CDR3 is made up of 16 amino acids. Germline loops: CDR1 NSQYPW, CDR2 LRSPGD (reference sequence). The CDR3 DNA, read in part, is TGCACCTGCAGTGGGGGGACAGGGGGTAACCAAGAC. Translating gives CTCSGGTGGNQD. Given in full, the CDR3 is CTCSGGTGGNQDTQYF.

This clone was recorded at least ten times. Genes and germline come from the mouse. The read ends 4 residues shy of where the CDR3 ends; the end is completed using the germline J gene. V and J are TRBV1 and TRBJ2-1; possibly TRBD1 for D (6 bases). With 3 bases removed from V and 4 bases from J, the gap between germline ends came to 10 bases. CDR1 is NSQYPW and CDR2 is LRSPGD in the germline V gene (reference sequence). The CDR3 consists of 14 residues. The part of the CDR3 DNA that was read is TGCACCTGCAGTGCCGGGACAAAATATGCT. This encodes CTCSAGTKYA. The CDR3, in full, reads CTCSAGTKYAEQFF.

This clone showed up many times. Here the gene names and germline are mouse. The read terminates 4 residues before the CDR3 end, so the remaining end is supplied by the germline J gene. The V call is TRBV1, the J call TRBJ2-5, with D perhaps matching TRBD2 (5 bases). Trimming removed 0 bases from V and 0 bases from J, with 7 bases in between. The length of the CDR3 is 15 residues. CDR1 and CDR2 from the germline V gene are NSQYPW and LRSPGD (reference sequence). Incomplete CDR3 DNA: TGCACCTGCAGTGCAGAAGGACTTAACCAAGAC. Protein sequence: CTCSAEGLNQD. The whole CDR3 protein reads CTCSAEGLNQDTQYF.